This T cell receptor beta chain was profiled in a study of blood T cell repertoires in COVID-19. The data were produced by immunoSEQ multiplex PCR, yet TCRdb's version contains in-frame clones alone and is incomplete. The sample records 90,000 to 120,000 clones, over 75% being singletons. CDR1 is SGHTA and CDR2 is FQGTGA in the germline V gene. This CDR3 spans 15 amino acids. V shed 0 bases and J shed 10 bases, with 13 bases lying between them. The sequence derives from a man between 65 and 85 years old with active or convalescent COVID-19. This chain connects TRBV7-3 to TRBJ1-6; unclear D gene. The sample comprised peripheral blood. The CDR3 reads CASSLTGGGISPLHF. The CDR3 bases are TGTGCCAGCAGCTTAACAGGAGGTGGAATCTCACCCCTCCACTTT.